The table lists the clone carrying this T cell receptor (beta chain) with a few counts. Its antigen is as yet unknown. Germline trimming cut 7 bases from V and 8 bases from J; bases unmatched to any gene: 11. This CDR3 region has 15 residues. Looked up from germline, CDR1 is SGDLS and CDR2 is YYNGEE. Study observations and caveats: Tumor-infiltrating Treg TCR alpha and beta sequences overlapped most with tumor naive CD4+ T cells, then blood naive.

Constant-region reverse primers amplified full-length variable regions, followed by semi-nested Nested Universal Primer A PCR. TCRdb processed the 5' RACE reads anew with MiXCR; each CDR3 protein has one entry. The sample contains tens of thousands of distinct CDR3 sequences, 28% of which appear only once. Memory CD4+ T cells were sorted as CD4+CD45RO+CD25- cells. The chain uses TRBV9 and TRBJ2-1; 11 nucleotides align to TRBD2. This receptor was taken from a female donor with breast cancer. The specimen was tumor-infiltrating memory CD4+ T cells sorted from the breast tumor. Subset denoted: memory CD4+ T cells, CD4+CD45RO+CD25-. The CDR3 region has the DNA TGTGCCAGCTCAACATCTAGCGGGAGGTACGATGAGCAGTTCTTC. Its translation: CASSTSSGRYDEQFF.